The entry that follows covers one TCR beta chain sequence. As yet, its antigen is unknown. This sample was included in a study of T cell responses to AZD1222 COVID-19 vaccine. General study findings and limits: Donor demographics were predominantly white British with a female majority; clonal diversity may be underestimated. Spike-specific TCR breadth rose after two AZD1222 doses, and depth rose as well.

Libraries were prepared by immunoSEQ multiplex PCR; TCRdb keeps only in-frame clonotypes and omits some of them. The sample's table shows around 140,000 clones. The CDR3 has 20 residues. The germline gives CDR1 LGHNA, CDR2 YSLEER. V was trimmed by 0 bases and J by 0 bases, leaving 18 bases between them. The receptor's source is an adult in good health. Sequenced: peripheral blood. This chain links TRBV4-3 with TRBJ1-6; D remains unclear. The CDR3 region is CASSQDLGFRAASYNSPLHF. CDR3 bases: TGCGCCAGCAGCCAAGATCTGGGTTTTCGGGCAGCCTCCTATAATTCACCCCTCCACTTT.